This TCR beta chain comes out of a study of T-cell reconstitution after alpha-beta-depleted transplantation in children. Preparation of the TCRbeta library involved a method that used unique molecular identifiers. TCRdb reprocessed the PCR reads via MiXCR and lists one record per CDR3 protein. The table lists 200,000 to 250,000 distinct CDR3 sequences, about a quarter of them singletons. Study-wide results and limits: Reported findings indicate that, about two months after transplant, alpha-beta T cells came from several hundred expanded clones, which were derived from non-depleted graft cells. T-cell numbers and diversity, one year after transplant, stemmed largely from T cells that were newly produced. Surviving recipient cells, namely T cells and thymic progenitors, were the source of high day-60 TCRbeta diversity in some patients.

Note on this clonotype: Its antigen is not identified.

The sequencing here drew on PBMCs, taken before TCRalphabeta/CD19-depleted stem cell transplant. This TCR was recovered from a girl aged 2 to 9 with Fanconi anemia, due to receive a stem cell transplant.

The CDR3 coding sequence is TGCAGCGTTGCAGGGGAGCGCAATCAGCCCCAGCATTTT. It yields the protein CSVAGERNQPQHF. The chain combines TRBV29-1 with TRBJ1-5; tentative D call: TRBD1 (6 bases). The CDR3 runs to 13 residues. Trimming took 4 bases from V and 2 from J, leaving 9 bases between them. Germline V CDR1 and CDR2: SQVTM, ANQGSEA.